The 10 T cell receptor beta chains presented below share a single source sample, sequenced in a study of breast tumors, draining lymph nodes, adjacent tissues. TCRdb processed the multiplex PCR reads anew with MiXCR; each CDR3 protein has one entry. The repertoire holds 200,000 to 250,000 distinct CDR3 sequences, less than 35% seen once, with 3% to 4% in the top ten. Axillary draining lymph nodes of breast cancer patients supplied the node samples. Sequences were obtained from axillary lymph node tissue. The receptors come from a female donor with breast cancer. Some clones in this sample may be carry-over from other donors' samples.

The J gene is TRBJ2-5, the V gene TRBV20-1, with D hard to call. From germline, CDR1 is DFQATT and CDR2 SNEGSKA (reference sequence). Trimming pared 1 base from V and 3 bases from J, leaving 12 bases between. This CDR3 region has 14 residues. The CDR3 spells CSARALEDEETQYF. The CDR3 DNA follows: TGCAGTGCTAGAGCCCTTGAGGACGAAGAGACCCAGTACTTC.

This chain joins TRBV10-1 and TRBJ1-4, with D perhaps matching TRBD1 (5 bases). Germline values: CDR1 WNHNN, CDR2 SYGVQD (reference sequence). V was pared by 6 bases and J by 8 bases, with 16 bases between. This CDR3 contains 14 residues. CDR3 coding DNA: TGCGCCAGCAGCCCGGGACCAGAGGCGGAAAAACTGTTTTTT. Translated: CASSPGPEAEKLFF.

Only one count was recorded for this clonotype. The chain couples TRBV29-1 to TRBJ2-5; 8 nucleotides line up with TRBD2. The germline V gene has CDR1 SQVTM and CDR2 ANQGSEA. The CDR3 spans 13 residues. V trimming: 7 bases; J trimming: 5 bases; junction bases outside the gene matches: 9. The chain's CDR3 is CSDRAGGSETQYF. The CDR3 DNA sequence: TGCAGCGACCGGGCGGGGGGAAGCGAGACCCAGTACTTC.

The rearrangement links TRBV7-8 to TRBJ2-3; 9 bases line up with TRBD2. The V and J ends lost 5 bases and 6 bases, in that order; junction bases with no gene match: 15. Germline CDR1 reads SGHVS; CDR2 reads FQNEAQ. The CDR3 consists of 17 residues. CDR3 nucleotide sequence: TGTGCCAGCAGCCCACGGGTGGCCGGGACTAGCTACGATACGCAGTATTTT. Residues: CASSPRVAGTSYDTQYF.

This clonotype was seen repeatedly, ten times or more. V and J are TRBV20-1 and TRBJ2-7; perhaps D is TRBD1 or TRBD2 (5 bases each). The CDR3 spans 14 residues. Germline loops: CDR1 DFQATT, CDR2 SNEGSKA (reference sequence). Trimming removed 5 bases from V and 4 bases from J, with 18 bases in between. The CDR3 region has the DNA TGCAGTGCTTTCCGGGACCCCGAGAGATACGAGCAGTACTTC. The encoded protein is CSAFRDPERYEQYF.

This clonotype occurred many times. The chain combines TRBV2 with TRBJ2-1; TRBD2 matches at 12 bases. This CDR3 contains 16 residues. V gave up 6 bases and J gave up 4 bases; unmatched junction bases: 7. CDR1 SNHLY and CDR2 FYNNEI come from the germline V gene. The CDR3 DNA is TGTGCCAGCAGAGGTCAACTAGCGGGAGGATACAATGAGCAGTTCTTC. Translation: CASRGQLAGGYNEQFF.

The chain carries TRBV19 and TRBJ2-6, with a weak D call TRBD1 (5 bases). V was cut by 5 bases and J by 4 bases, with 18 bases left in between. CDR1 and CDR2 (germline): LNHDA, SQIVND (reference sequence). This CDR3 contains 17 residues. The chain's CDR3 is CASSFQGANTGANVLTF. In nucleotides, the CDR3 is TGTGCCAGTAGTTTCCAGGGCGCGAACACCGGGGCCAACGTCCTGACTTTC.

The CDR3 sequence: CSAIRQTGGNQPQHF. In nucleotides, the CDR3 is TGCAGTGCTATCAGACAGACGGGAGGCAATCAGCCCCAGCATTTT. V usage is TRBV20-1 and J usage is TRBJ1-5, with D possibly matching TRBD1 (5 bases). The V end was cut by 4 bases, the J end by 2 bases, with 15 bases between. The germline V gene has CDR1 DFQATT and CDR2 SNEGSKA (reference sequence). This CDR3 spans 15 amino acids.

This chain joins TRBV6-6 and TRBJ2-1, with 9 bases fitting TRBD2. V trimming: 2 bases; J trimming: 8 bases; junction bases outside the gene matches: 4. The germline CDR1 and CDR2 sequences are MNHNY and SVGAGI (reference sequence). The CDR3 has 14 amino acids. CDR3: CASSYRSSGDEQFF. CDR3 nucleotide sequence: TGTGCCAGCAGTTACAGGTCTAGCGGGGATGAGCAGTTCTTC.

The chain carries TRBV25-1 and TRBJ1-2; a possible D gene is TRBD1 (5 bases). The V end lost 4 bases, the J end lost 0 bases, and 27 bases lay between the germline ends. The length of the CDR3 is 20 residues. From germline, CDR1 is MGHDK and CDR2 SYGVNS. CDR3 DNA: TGTGCCAGCAGTGCTAGTCTCTTCTCACAGGCAATGCAAGCTAACTATGGCTACACCTTC. Translating it yields CASSASLFSQAMQANYGYTF.